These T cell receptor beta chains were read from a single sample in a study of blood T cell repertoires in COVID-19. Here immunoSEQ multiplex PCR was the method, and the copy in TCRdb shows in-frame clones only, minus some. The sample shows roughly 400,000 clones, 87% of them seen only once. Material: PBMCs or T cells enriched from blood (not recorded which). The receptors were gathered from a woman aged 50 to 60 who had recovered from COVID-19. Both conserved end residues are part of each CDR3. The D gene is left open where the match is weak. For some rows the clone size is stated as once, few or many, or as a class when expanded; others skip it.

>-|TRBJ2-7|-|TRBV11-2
TGTGCCAGCAGCCAAGATCCTTTCAGGGCTTACGAGCAGTACTTC
CASSQDPFRAYEQYF
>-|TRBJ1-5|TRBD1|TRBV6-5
TGTGCCAGCAGCCCCGGGACAGTCCGTAATCAGCCCCAGCATTTT
CASSPGTVRNQPQHF
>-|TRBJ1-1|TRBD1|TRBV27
TGTGCCAGCAGTTTAGGGACAGGAGCGAACACTGAAGCTTTCTTT
CASSLGTGANTEAFF
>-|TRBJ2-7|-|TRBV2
TGTGCCAGCTGTGCGACACCGGACTACGAGCAGTACTTC
CASCATPDYEQYF
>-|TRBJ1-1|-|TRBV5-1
TGCGCCAGCACCCAGGCAGCTAACACTGAAGCTTTCTTT
CASTQAANTEAFF
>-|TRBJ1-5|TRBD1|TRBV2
TGTGCCAGCAGATGGGAGGGACAGGCCAATCAGCCCCAGCATTTT
CASRWEGQANQPQHF
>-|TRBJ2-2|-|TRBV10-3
TGTGCCACCCGGGGGCGGGAGACCGGGGAGCTGTTTTTT
CATRGRETGELFF
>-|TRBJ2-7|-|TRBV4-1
TGCGCCAGCAGCCAAGATGAGAGGGGGTACCTCTACGAGCAGTACTTC
CASSQDERGYLYEQYF
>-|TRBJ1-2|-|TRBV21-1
TGTGCCAGCAAACAACAGGGAGGGAGCGTCTATGGCTACACCTTC
CASKQQGGSVYGYTF
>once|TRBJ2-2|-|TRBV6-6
TGTGCCAGCAGTTCGTACAGGGTAAACACCGGGGAGCTGTTTTTT
CASSSYRVNTGELFF
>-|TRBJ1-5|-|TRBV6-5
TGTGCCAGCAGTTACTTTGGCCAGCCCCAGCATTTT
CASSYFGQPQHF
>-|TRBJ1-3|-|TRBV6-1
TGTGCCAGCAGTGAATCGGGGGCTGGAAACACCATATATTTT
CASSESGAGNTIYF
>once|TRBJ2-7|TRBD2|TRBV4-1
TGCGCCAGCAGCCAAGGGGGCGGGAGCTCCTACGAGCAGTACTTC
CASSQGGGSSYEQYF
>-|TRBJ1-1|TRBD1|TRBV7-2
TGTGCCAGCAGTCCCATGGGACAGGCGAACACTGAAGCTTTCTTT
CASSPMGQANTEAFF
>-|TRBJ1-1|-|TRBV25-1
TGTGCCAGCAGTGATGAGGCAACAGGTGGGAACACTGAAGCTTTCTTT
CASSDEATGGNTEAFF
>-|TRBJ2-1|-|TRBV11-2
TGTGCCAGCAGCCCCTGGGCCAGGGTCAATGAGCAGTTCTTC
CASSPWARVNEQFF
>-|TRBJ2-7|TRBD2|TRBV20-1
TGCAGTGCTAGTGCTAGCGGGGGCTACGAGCAGTACTTC
CSASASGGYEQYF
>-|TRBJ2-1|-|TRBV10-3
TGTGCCATCAGTGAGTCGAGTAGCGGAATTAATGAGCAGTTCTTC
CAISESSSGINEQFF
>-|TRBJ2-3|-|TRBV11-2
TGTGCCAGCAGCTTAGGGACAGAAATCAGCACAGATACGCAGTATTTT
CASSLGTEISTDTQYF
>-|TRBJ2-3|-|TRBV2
TGTGCCAGCAGTAAGATAACTAGCACAGATACGCAGTATTTT
CASSKITSTDTQYF
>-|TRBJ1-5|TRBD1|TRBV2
TGTGCCAGCAGTGGACAGGGTGGGCGCAATCAGCCCCAGCATTTT
CASSGQGGRNQPQHF
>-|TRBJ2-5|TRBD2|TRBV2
TGTGCCAGCAGCCCCAGCGGGGGTCGGCAAGAGACCCAGTACTTC
CASSPSGGRQETQYF
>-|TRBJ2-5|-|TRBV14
TGTGCCAGCAGCCTCCCCGGGACTGAGACCCAGTACTTC
CASSLPGTETQYF
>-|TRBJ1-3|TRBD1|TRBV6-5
TGTGCCAGCTCGAGGGGGCCAAGCTCTGGAAACACCATATATTTT
CASSRGPSSGNTIYF
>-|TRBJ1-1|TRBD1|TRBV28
TGTGCCAGCAGTGTTCACGGACAGGGTTGGGCCACTGAAGCTTTCTTT
CASSVHGQGWATEAFF
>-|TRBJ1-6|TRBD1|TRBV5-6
TGTGCCAGCAGCTTACAGACAGGGAGCTCCTATAATTCACCCCTCCACTTT
CASSLQTGSSYNSPLHF
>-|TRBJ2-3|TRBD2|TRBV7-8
TGTGCCAGCAGGTTATCACGGACTAGCGGGCACACAGATACGCAGTATTTT
CASRLSRTSGHTDTQYF
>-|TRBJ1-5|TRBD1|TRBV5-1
TGCGCCAGCAGCTGGGGGACAGGAAAAAATCAGCCCCAGCATTTT
CASSWGTGKNQPQHF
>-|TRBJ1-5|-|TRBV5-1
TGCGCCAGCAGCTTAACAGGGTTCGGTAATCAGCCCCAGCATTTT
CASSLTGFGNQPQHF
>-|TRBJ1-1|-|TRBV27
TGTGCCAGCAGTTTCGGGGCTGAAGCTTTCTTT
CASSFGAEAFF
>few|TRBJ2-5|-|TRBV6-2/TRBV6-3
TGTGCCAGCAGTGATCTGGTCAGATTCAGAGAGACCCAGTACTTC
CASSDLVRFRETQYF
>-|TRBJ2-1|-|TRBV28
TGTGCCAGCAGTGCATCAGGGCGGGGATACAATGAGCAGTTCTTC
CASSASGRGYNEQFF
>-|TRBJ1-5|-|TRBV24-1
TGTGCCACCAGTGCGTGTCCTCAGCCCCAGCATTTT
CATSACPQPQHF
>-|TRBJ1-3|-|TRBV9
TGTGCCAGCAGCGTAGATCCCGGGGATGGTAACACCATATATTTT
CASSVDPGDGNTIYF
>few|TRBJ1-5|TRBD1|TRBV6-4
TGTGCCAGCTTTCCCGGGACAGGGGGCGCACCGGAGAATCAGCCCCAGCATTTT
CASFPGTGGAPENQPQHF
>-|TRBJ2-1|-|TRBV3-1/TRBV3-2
TGTGCCAGCAGCCAAAGTGTCTCGGACGGACTGTACAATGAGCAGTTCTTC
CASSQSVSDGLYNEQFF
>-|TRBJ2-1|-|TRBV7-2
TGTGCCAGCAGCCCCGTGGGGCCTTACAATGAGCAGTTCTTC
CASSPVGPYNEQFF
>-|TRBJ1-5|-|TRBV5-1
TGCGCCAGCAGCTTAACACCTTCCAGCAATCAGCCCCAGCATTTT
CASSLTPSSNQPQHF
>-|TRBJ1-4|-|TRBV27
TGTGCCAGCAGGAGGTGGGCAACTAATGAAAAACTGTTTTTT
CASRRWATNEKLFF
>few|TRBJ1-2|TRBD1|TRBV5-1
TGCGCCAGCACCCAGGGACAGGGGGCTGGGGGCTACACCTTC
CASTQGQGAGGYTF
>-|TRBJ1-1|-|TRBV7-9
TGTGCCAGCAGCCTTGAGTATGGCACTGAAGCTTTCTTT
CASSLEYGTEAFF
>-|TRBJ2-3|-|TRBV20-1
TGCAGTGCTCCGATCGGAGATACGCAGTATTTT
CSAPIGDTQYF
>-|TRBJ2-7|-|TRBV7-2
TGTGCCAGCAGCTTCTTCGGTACCTACGAGCAGTACTTC
CASSFFGTYEQYF
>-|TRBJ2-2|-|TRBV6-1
TGTGCCAGCAGTGAAGCGCTTCGTTCAGGGCCGGCCGGGGAGCTGTTTTTT
CASSEALRSGPAGELFF
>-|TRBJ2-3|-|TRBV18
TGTGCCAGCTCACCTGCGGCGAGCACAGATACGCAGTATTTT
CASSPAASTDTQYF
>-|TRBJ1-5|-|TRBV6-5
TGTGCCAGCAGTCTACATGCGGGGCAGCCCCAGCATTTT
CASSLHAGQPQHF
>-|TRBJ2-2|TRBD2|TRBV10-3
TGTGCCATCAGTGATTTTCGTGGTAGCGGGGGCCGGAACACCGGGGAGCTGTTTTTT
CAISDFRGSGGRNTGELFF
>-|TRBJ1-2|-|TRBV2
TGTGCCAGCCAAGGGGAAGGTGGCTACACCTTC
CASQGEGGYTF
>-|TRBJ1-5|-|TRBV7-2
TGTGCCAGCAGCTTAGATTTGGCCCAGCCCCAGCATTTT
CASSLDLAQPQHF